This TCR beta chain emerged from a study of shared clonotypes between healthy human individuals. Across the whole study: A few men and a couple of women, aged 18 to 49, were donors.

General study points: A handful of donors showed sharing of about 4.6% of naive CD4 clonotypes. Non-shared clonotypes were found to have lower generation probabilities than the clonotypes that were shared by all four of the sorted-subset donors.

For this clone: As yet, its antigen is unknown.

This CDR3 is 13 amino acids long. In germline, CDR1 is MNHEY, CDR2 SMNVEV (reference sequence). V lost 6 bases, J lost 4 bases, and 10 bases lay in between. The method was immunoSEQ multiplex PCR; TCRdb's version includes in-frame clones alone and lacks a portion of them. This sample yields some 2.1 million clones, of which just over 90% are seen a single time; more than 1.5% belongs to the top ten. Terminally differentiated effector memory CD45RA+ cells were excluded by CCR7 positive selection of CD45RO-negative cells. V usage is TRBV27 and J usage is TRBJ2-1; D call uncertain. The sequencing input was naive CD8+ T cells from PBMCs. This TCR came from a man between 18 and 35 years old in good health. Some clones in this sample may be carry-over from other donors' samples. As DNA, the CDR3 is TGTGCCAGCAGCCCCCCCGGTTACAATGAGCAGTTCTTC. The encoded protein is CASSPPGYNEQFF.